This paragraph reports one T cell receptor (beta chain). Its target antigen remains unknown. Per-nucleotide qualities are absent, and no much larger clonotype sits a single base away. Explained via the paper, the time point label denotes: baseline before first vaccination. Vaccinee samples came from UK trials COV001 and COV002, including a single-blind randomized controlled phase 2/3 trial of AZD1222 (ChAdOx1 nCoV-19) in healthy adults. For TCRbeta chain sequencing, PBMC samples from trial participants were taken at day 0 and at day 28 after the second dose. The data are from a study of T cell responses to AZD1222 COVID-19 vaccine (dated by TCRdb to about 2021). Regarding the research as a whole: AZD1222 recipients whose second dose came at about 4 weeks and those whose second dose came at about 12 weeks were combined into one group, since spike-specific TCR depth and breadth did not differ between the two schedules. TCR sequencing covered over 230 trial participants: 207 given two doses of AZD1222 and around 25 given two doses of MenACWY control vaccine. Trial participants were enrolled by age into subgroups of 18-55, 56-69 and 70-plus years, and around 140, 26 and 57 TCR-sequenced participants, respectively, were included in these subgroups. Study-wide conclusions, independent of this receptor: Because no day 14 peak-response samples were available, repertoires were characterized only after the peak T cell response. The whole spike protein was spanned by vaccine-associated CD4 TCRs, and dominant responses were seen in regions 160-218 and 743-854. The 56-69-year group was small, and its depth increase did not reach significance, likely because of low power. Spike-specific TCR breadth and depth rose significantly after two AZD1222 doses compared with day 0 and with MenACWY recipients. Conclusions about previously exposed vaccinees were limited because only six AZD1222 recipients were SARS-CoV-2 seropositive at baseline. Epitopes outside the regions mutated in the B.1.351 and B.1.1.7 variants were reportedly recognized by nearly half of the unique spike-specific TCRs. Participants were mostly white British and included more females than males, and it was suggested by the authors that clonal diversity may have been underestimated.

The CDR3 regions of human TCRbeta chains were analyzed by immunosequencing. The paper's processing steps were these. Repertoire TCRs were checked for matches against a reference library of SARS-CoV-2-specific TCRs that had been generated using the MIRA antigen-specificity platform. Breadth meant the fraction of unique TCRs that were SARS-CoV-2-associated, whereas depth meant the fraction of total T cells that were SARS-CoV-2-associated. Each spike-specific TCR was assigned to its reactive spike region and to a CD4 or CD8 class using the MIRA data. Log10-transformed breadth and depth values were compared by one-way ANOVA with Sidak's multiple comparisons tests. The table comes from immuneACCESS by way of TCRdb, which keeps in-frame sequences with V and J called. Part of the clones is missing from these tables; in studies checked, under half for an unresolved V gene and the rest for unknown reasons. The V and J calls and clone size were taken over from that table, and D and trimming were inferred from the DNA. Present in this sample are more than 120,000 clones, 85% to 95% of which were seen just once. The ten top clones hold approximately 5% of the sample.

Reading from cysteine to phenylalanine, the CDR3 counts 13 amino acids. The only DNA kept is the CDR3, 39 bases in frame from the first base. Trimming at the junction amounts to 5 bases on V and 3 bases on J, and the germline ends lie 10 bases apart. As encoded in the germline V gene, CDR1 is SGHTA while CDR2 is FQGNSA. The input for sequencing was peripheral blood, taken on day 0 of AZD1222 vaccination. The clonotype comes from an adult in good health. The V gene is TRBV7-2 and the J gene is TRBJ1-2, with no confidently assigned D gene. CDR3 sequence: CASSARGYYGYTF. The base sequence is TGTGCCAGCAGCGCACGGGGTTACTATGGCTACACCTTC.